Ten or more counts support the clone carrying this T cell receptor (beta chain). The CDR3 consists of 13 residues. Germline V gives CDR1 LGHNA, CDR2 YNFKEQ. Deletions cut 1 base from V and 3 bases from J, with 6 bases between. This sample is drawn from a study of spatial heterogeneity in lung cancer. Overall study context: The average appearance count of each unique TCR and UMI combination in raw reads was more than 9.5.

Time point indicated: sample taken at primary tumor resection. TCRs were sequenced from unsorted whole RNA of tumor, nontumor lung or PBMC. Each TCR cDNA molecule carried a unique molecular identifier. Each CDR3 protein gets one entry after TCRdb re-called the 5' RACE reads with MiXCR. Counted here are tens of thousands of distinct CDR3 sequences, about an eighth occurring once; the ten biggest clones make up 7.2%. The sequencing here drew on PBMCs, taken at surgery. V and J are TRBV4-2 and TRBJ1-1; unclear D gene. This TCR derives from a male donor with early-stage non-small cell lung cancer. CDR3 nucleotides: TGTGCCAGCAGCCAAGTAACGGACACTGAAGCTTTCTTT. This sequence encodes CASSQVTDTEAFF.